A single sample gave rise to the 24 T cell receptor beta chains below, sequenced in a study of vaccination effects on CD4 cells after COVID-19. Antigens for these TCRs are unknown. Sequencing followed a ViraFEST assay step that expanded antigen-specific CD4+ T cells with viral peptide pools. At the end of approximately 10 days of culture, CD4+ T cells were isolated. Participants each got two BNT162b2 or mRNA-1273 vaccine doses. Some clones are missing from TCRdb's copy, which holds only in-frame ones; the method was immunoSEQ multiplex PCR. The repertoire holds about 59,000 clones, with roughly 78% as singletons. Here the sequenced sample was CD4+ T cells from PBMCs cultured with HCoV-OC43 spike peptides, taken after COVID-19 vaccination. Subset reported: HCoV-OC43 spike overlapping peptide pool stimulation. Every receptor here comes from a human donor who received a COVID-19 vaccine.

This chain uses TRBV10-2 with TRBJ2-5; D is perhaps TRBD2 (6 bases). Germline V gives CDR1 WSHSY, CDR2 SAAADI. This CDR3 comprises 12 residues. Trimming removed 8 bases at V and 5 bases at J, with 12 bases between. The CDR3 loop reads CASARREETQYF. The CDR3 DNA reads as TGCGCCAGCGCCCGGAGGGAGGAGACCCAGTACTTC.

The chain uses TRBV12-3 or TRBV12-4 and TRBJ1-2, with unresolved D. The CDR3 contains 13 residues. V lost 1 base and J 2 bases, leaving 5 bases between the germline ends. CDR3 amino acids: CASSLGTNYGYTF. As DNA, the CDR3 is TGTGCCAGCAGTTTAGGCACGAACTATGGCTACACCTTC.

The V and J genes are TRBV10-3 and TRBJ2-1, with 8 bases identical to TRBD1. V shed 4 bases, J shed 0 bases, and the junction held 14 bases outside the gene matches. The CDR3 extends over 19 amino acids. Germline CDR1 reads ENHRY; CDR2 reads SYGVKD. As DNA, the CDR3 is TGTGCCATCAGTGGAGAGGTACCGGGACAGGCCCTCTCCTACAATGAGCAGTTCTTC. It codes for CAISGEVPGQALSYNEQFF.

This clone was picked up a small number of times. The chain recombines TRBV7-3 with TRBJ2-2; 10 nucleotides agree with TRBD1. J was trimmed by 3 bases and V by 5 bases; bases with no gene match: 3. Per the germline V gene, CDR1 is SGHTA and CDR2 is FQGTGA. The CDR3 has 15 residues. The CDR3 spells CASSLGQGDTGELFF. The CDR3 nucleotides read TGTGCCAGCAGCCTAGGACAGGGGGACACCGGGGAGCTGTTTTTT.

The chain is built from TRBV19 and TRBJ1-2; D gene uncertain. Trimming cost V 7 bases and J 8 bases, with 20 bases left between them. Germline V gives CDR1 LNHDA, CDR2 SQIVND (reference sequence). CDR3 size: 14 residues. CDR3 sequence (DNA): TGTGCCAGTATTAATCCCGGCGGAAATTGGGGCTACACCTTC. This codes for CASINPGGNWGYTF.

This sequence joins TRBV19 and TRBJ1-2; possibly TRBD1 for D (6 bases). Per the germline V gene, CDR1 is LNHDA and CDR2 is SQIVND (reference sequence). This CDR3 contains 13 residues. V was pared by 7 bases and J by 8 bases, with 17 bases between. The CDR3 DNA reads TGTGCCAGTACCCCACGGCTGACAGGCGGCTACACCTTC. The encoded protein is CASTPRLTGGYTF.

CDR3 amino acids: CATSADMVQPQHF. CDR3 bases: TGTGCCACCAGCGCGGACATGGTTCAGCCCCAGCATTTT. The chain joins TRBV24-1 to TRBJ1-5, with D perhaps TRBD1 (5 bases). The CDR3 loop spans 13 amino acids. V lost 7 bases and J lost 6, with 12 bases in between. In germline, CDR1 is KGHDR, CDR2 SFDVKD.

The CDR3 reads CASTKNTEAFF. CDR3 nucleotides: TGCGCCAGCACGAAAAACACTGAAGCTTTCTTT. J is TRBJ1-1 and V is TRBV10-2, with D unclear. The germline gives CDR1 WSHSY, CDR2 SAAADI. The CDR3 length is 11 residues. The V end was cut by 7 bases, the J end by 2 bases, with 5 bases between.

This CDR3 reads CASSYRTSGAQETQYF. CDR3 nucleotide sequence: TGTGCCAGCAGTTACAGGACTAGCGGGGCCCAAGAGACCCAGTACTTC. The V and J genes are TRBV6-2 or TRBV6-3 and TRBJ2-5; TRBD2 aligns across 12 bases. The V gene end was trimmed by 2 bases and the J gene end by 1 base; junction bases not matched to a gene: 2. The CDR3 runs 16 residues. The germline V gene encodes CDR1 MNHEY and CDR2 SVGEGT.

J is TRBJ1-1 and V is TRBV19; TRBD1 is a possible D gene (5 bases). This CDR3 comprises 13 residues. V lost 6 bases and J 0 bases, leaving 8 bases between the germline ends. The germline gives CDR1 LNHDA, CDR2 SQIVND (reference sequence). CDR3 sequence (DNA): TGTGCCAGTAGCAAGACAGTGAACACTGAAGCTTTCTTT. Its translation is CASSKTVNTEAFF.

In this sample, this clone turned up a few times. This chain connects TRBV4-3 to TRBJ2-7; 9 nucleotides line up with TRBD1. V trimming: 0 bases; J trimming: 6 bases; junction bases outside the gene matches: 21. The CDR3 totals 20 residues. Germline V gene sequence: CDR1 LGHNA, CDR2 YSLEER. The CDR3 protein is CASSQDRRGQGLITGFEQYV. In nucleotides, the CDR3 is TGCGCCAGCAGCCAAGATCGGCGGGGACAGGGATTAATCACTGGGTTCGAGCAGTACGTC.

The chain has TRBV18 and TRBJ2-7; no firm D call. The CDR3 spans 14 residues. Germline V lookup: CDR1 KGHSH, CDR2 LQKENI. V shed 6 bases and J shed 1 base, with 13 bases lying between them. The CDR3 DNA is TGTGCCAGCTCTTTACGAGGAGAATCCTACGAGCAGTACGTC. It is translated as CASSLRGESYEQYV.

This clone was seen only a few times. V is TRBV6-2 or TRBV6-3 and J is TRBJ1-2; D is uncertain. Per the germline V gene, CDR1 is MNHEY and CDR2 is SVGEGT. V gave up 6 bases and J gave up 6 bases, with 20 bases separating them. The CDR3 runs to 15 residues. The CDR3 loop is CASSLSRTGLDGYTF. CDR3 in DNA: TGTGCCAGCAGCCTCAGCCGGACGGGCTTAGATGGCTACACCTTC.

The rearrangement uses TRBV5-1 and TRBJ1-2; weak D call: TRBD1 (5 bases). The V and J ends lost 0 bases and 1 base respectively, with 13 bases between them. The CDR3 sequence is 16 residues long. Germline lookup yields CDR1 SGHRS and CDR2 YFSETQ. CDR3 in DNA: TGCGCCAGCAGCTTGGGGCCCGGACAAATTAACTATGGCTACACCTTC. It codes for CASSLGPGQINYGYTF.

The V call is TRBV6-5, the J call TRBJ2-3; either TRBD1 or TRBD2 may supply D (5 bases each). V dropped 6 bases and J dropped 1 base, with 14 bases sitting between them. Germline CDR1 reads MNHEY; CDR2 reads SVGAGI. The CDR3 sequence is 15 residues long. The DNA of the CDR3 is TGTGCCAGCAGGCCGGGACGGCGGGGCACAGATACGCAGTATTTT. It encodes CASRPGRRGTDTQYF.

CDR3 sequence (DNA): TGTGCCAGTTCTCCAGGGGGGAGCACAGATACGCAGTATTTT. It encodes CASSPGGSTDTQYF. V and J are TRBV19 and TRBJ2-3, with D maybe TRBD1 (7 bases). The CDR3 is made up of 14 amino acids. Germline values: CDR1 LNHDA, CDR2 SQIVND (reference sequence). Trimming left V 8 bases short and J 0 bases short, with 12 bases between. Full variable domain (rest looked up from reference TRBV19 and TRBJ2-3): DGGITQSPKYLFRKEGQNVTLSCEQNLNHDAMYWYRQDPGQGLRLIYYSQIVNDFQKGDIAEGYSVSREKKESFPLTVTSAQKNPTAFYLCASSPGGSTDTQYFGPGTRLTVL.

The gene calls are TRBV7-2 and TRBJ2-3; 14 bases fit TRBD2. The J segment lost 7 bases and the V segment lost 5 bases, leaving 8 bases of the junction unmatched. CDR1 is SGHTA, CDR2 FQGNSA, per germline. The length of the CDR3 is 16 residues. This chain's CDR3 is CASSQGTSGGQNTQYF. The DNA of the CDR3 is TGTGCCAGCAGCCAGGGGACTAGCGGGGGACAAAATACGCAGTATTTT.

The chain has TRBV28 and TRBJ1-1; no reliable D call. The CDR3 covers 12 residues. Germline V lookup: CDR1 MDHEN, CDR2 SYDVKM. Trimming took off 3 bases at V and 3 bases at J, with 5 bases between the two ends. The CDR3 DNA follows: TGTGCCAGCAGTTTGACTTACACTGAAGCTTTCTTT. Protein sequence: CASSLTYTEAFF.

This chain joins TRBV10-2 and TRBJ2-1, with 9 positions matching TRBD1. This CDR3 has 13 amino acids. Trimming took 6 bases from V and 3 from J; bases not matched to a gene: 0. The germline V gene encodes CDR1 WSHSY and CDR2 SAAADI. This CDR3 is CASRGQGYNEQFF. In nucleotides, the CDR3 is TGCGCCAGCAGGGGACAGGGCTACAATGAGCAGTTCTTC.

This chain uses TRBV28 with TRBJ1-2; the D is unclear. With 6 bases removed from V and 0 bases from J, the gap between germline ends came to 14 bases. The CDR3 runs to 15 residues. Germline CDR1 MDHEN, CDR2 SYDVKM. The CDR3 protein is CASSTSSPANYGYTF. The CDR3 DNA sequence: TGTGCCAGCAGCACGTCAAGCCCAGCTAACTATGGCTACACCTTC.

The rearrangement links TRBV30 to TRBJ2-3; D may match TRBD1 or TRBD2 (6 bases each). CDR3 length: 11 residues. Germline V gene sequence: CDR1 GTSNPN, CDR2 SVGIG (reference sequence). Trimming cost V 3 bases and J 8 bases, with 9 bases left between them. The DNA of the CDR3 is TGTGCCTGGAGAGGGGGACTTACGCAGTATTTT. Encoded protein: CAWRGGLTQYF.

This chain uses TRBV3-1 (or the pseudogene TRBV3-2) with TRBJ2-3; 10 nucleotides match TRBD2. The CDR3 is 17 amino acids. Germline CDR1 and CDR2: LGHDT and YNNKEL (reference sequence). V was pared by 0 bases and J by 2 bases, with 5 bases of the junction left unmatched. In DNA, the CDR3 is TGTGCCAGCAGCCAAGATCCCGGACTAGCGGTCACAGATACGCAGTATTTT. It is translated as CASSQDPGLAVTDTQYF.

The chain uses TRBV7-2 and TRBJ2-1, with 11 positions matching TRBD2. V was clipped by 6 bases and J by 1 base; unmatched bases: 8. This CDR3 is 17 amino acids long. Germline CDR1 and CDR2: SGHTA and FQGNSA. CDR3 sequence reads: CASRNSGGAGSYNEQFF. In DNA, the CDR3 is TGTGCCAGCAGGAATAGCGGGGGGGCGGGTTCCTACAATGAGCAGTTCTTC.

V is TRBV6-5 and J is TRBJ2-4; TRBD2 aligns across 7 bases. The CDR3 has 14 amino acids. J was trimmed by 2 bases and V by 7 bases; bases with no gene match: 5. Germline CDR1 reads MNHEY; CDR2 reads SVGAGI. CDR3 sequence: CASTNGGSKNIQYF. CDR3 bases: TGTGCCAGCACCAACGGGGGGTCCAAAAACATTCAGTACTTC.